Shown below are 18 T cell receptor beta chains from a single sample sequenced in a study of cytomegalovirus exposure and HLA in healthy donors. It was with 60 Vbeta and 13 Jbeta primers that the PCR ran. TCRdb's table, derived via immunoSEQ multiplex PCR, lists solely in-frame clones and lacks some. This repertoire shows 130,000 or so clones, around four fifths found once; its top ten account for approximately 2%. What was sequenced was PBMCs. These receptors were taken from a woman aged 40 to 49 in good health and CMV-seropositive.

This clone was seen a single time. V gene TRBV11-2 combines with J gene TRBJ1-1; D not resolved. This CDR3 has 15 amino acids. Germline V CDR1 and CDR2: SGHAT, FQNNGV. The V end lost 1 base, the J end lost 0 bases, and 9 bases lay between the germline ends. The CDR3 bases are TGTGCCAGCAGCTTAGTGTCCGGGGTGAACACTGAAGCTTTCTTT. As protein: CASSLVSGVNTEAFF.

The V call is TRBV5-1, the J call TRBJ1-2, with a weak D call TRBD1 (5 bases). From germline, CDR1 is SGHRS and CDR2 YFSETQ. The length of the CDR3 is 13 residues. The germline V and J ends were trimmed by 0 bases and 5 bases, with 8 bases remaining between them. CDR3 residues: CASSLATDYGYTF. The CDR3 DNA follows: TGCGCCAGCAGCTTGGCGACAGATTATGGCTACACCTTC.

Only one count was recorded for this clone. DNA for the CDR3: TGTGCCACCAGCCAAAGCGGGACAGGCGAGCAGTACTTC. Amino acids: CATSQSGTGEQYF. The chain joins TRBV15 to TRBJ2-7, with D perhaps TRBD1 (8 bases). Germline V gene data show CDR1 as LNHNV and CDR2 as YYDKDF (reference sequence). The V end was cut by 5 bases, the J end by 6 bases, with 14 bases between. The CDR3 totals 13 residues.

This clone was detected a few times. CDR3 coding DNA: TGCGCCAGCAGCCTTACTTCCTACAATGAGCAGTTCTTC. It yields the protein CASSLTSYNEQFF. The chain combines TRBV4-1 with TRBJ2-1; D not certain. Germline loops: CDR1 MGHRA, CDR2 YSYEKL. The V gene lost 4 bases and the J gene lost 1 base, with 5 bases spanning the gap. This CDR3 has 13 amino acids.

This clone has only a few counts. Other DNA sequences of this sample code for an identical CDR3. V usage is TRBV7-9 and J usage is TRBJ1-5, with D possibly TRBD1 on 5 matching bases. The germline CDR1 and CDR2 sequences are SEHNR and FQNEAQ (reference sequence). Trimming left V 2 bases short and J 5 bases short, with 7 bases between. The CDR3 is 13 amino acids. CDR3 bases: TGTGCCAGCAGCTTACGCAGGGATCAGCCCCAGCATTTT. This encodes CASSLRRDQPQHF.

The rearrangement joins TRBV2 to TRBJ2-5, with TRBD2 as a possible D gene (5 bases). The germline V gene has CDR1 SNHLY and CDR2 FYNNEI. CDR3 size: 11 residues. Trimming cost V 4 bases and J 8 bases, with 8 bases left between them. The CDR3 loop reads CASSAGCTQYF. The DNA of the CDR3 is TGTGCCAGCAGTGCGGGATGCACCCAGTACTTC.

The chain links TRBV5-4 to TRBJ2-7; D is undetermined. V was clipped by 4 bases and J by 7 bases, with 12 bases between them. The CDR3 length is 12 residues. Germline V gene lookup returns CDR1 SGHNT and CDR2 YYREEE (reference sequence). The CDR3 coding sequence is TGTGCCAGCAGCATTCTGCGAGGAGAGCAGTACTTC. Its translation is CASSILRGEQYF.

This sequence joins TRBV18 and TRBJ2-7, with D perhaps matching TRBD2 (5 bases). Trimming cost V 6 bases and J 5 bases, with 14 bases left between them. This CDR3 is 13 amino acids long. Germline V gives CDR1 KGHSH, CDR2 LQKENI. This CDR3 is CASSPLREHEQYF. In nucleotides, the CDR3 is TGTGCCAGCTCGCCTTTGAGGGAACACGAGCAGTACTTC.

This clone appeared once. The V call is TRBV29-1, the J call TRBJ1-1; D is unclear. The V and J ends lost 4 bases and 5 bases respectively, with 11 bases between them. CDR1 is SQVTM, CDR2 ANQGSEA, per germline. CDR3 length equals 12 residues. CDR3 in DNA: TGCAGCGTTGCTGAGGGTAGGACTGAAGCTTTCTTT. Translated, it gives CSVAEGRTEAFF. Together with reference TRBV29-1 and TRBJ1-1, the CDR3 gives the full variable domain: SAVISQKPSRDICQRGTSLTIQCQVDSQVTMMFWYRQQPGQSLTLIATANQGSEATYESGFVIDKFPISRPNLTFSTLTVSNMSPEDSSIYLCSVAEGRTEAFFGQGTRLTVV.

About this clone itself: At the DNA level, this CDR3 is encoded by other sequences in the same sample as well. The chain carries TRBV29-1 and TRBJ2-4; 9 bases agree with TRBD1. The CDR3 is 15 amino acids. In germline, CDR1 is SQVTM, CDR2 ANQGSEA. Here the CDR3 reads CSVYGQGRAKNIQYF. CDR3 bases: TGCAGTGTCTATGGACAGGGGAGGGCCAAAAACATTCAGTACTTC.

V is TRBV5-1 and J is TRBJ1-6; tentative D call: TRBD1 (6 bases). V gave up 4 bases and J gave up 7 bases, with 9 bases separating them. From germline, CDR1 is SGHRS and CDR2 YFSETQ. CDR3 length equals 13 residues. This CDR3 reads CASSNTGNSPLHF. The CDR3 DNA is TGCGCCAGCAGCAATACAGGGAATTCACCCCTCCACTTT. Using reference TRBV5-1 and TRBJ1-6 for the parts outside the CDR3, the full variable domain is KAGVTQTPRYLIKTRGQQVTLSCSPISGHRSVSWYQQTPGQGLQFLFEYFSETQRNKGNFPGRFSGRQFSNSRSEMNVSTLELGDSALYLCASSNTGNSPLHFGNGTRLTVT.

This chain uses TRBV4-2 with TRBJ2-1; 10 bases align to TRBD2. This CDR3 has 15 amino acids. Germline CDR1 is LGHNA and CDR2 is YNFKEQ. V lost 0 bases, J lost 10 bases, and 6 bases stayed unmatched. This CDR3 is CASSQDITSGVEQFF. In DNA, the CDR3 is TGTGCCAGCAGCCAAGATATTACTAGCGGGGTAGAGCAGTTCTTC.

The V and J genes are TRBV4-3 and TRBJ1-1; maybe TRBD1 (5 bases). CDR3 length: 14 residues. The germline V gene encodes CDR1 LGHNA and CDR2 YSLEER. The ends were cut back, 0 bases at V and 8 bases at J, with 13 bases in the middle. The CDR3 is CASSQDLGGREAFF. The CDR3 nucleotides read TGCGCCAGCAGCCAAGATCTTGGGGGGAGGGAAGCTTTCTTT.

This CDR3 reads CASSLQTVGGRAEAFF. In nucleotides, the CDR3 is TGTGCCAGCAGTTTGCAAACAGTTGGGGGCAGGGCTGAAGCTTTCTTT. The V and J genes are TRBV27 and TRBJ1-1; TRBD1 is a possible D gene (6 bases). CDR1 and CDR2 (germline): MNHEY, SMNVEV (reference sequence). V lost 3 bases to trimming and J lost 6 bases, with 20 bases between them. The CDR3 length is 16 residues.

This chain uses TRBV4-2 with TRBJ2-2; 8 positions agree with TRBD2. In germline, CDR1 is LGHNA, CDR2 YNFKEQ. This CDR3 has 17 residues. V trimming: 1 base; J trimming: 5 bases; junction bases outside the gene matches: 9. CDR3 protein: CASSQGSGGRDTGELFF. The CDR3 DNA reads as TGTGCCAGCAGCCAAGGTTCGGGGGGGCGCGATACCGGGGAGCTGTTTTTT.

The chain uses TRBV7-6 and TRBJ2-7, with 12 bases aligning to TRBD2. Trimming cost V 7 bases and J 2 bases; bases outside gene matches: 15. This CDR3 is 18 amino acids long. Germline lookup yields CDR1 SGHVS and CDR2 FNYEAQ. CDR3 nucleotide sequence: TGTGCCAGCAACCCCGGGGCTAGCGGGGGGGCCGGGACCTACGAGCAGTACTTC. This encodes CASNPGASGGAGTYEQYF.

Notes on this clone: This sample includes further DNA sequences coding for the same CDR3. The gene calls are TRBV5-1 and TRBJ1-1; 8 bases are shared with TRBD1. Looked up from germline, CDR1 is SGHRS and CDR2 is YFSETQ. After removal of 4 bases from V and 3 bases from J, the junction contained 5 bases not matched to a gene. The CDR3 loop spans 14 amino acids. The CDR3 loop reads CASSPAGGYTEAFF. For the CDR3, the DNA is TGCGCCAGCAGCCCGGCAGGGGGCTACACTGAAGCTTTCTTT.

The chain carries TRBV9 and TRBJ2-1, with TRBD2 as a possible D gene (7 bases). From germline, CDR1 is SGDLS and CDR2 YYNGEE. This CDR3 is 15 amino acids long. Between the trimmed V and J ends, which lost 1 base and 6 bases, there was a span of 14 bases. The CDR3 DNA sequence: TGTGCCAGCAGCGTAATTGGGGGGGGCCCCAATGAGCAGTTCTTC. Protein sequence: CASSVIGGGPNEQFF.